These 27 T cell receptor beta chains came from one sample sequenced in a study of sequential checkpoint blockade in melanoma. Using immunoSEQ multiplex PCR, the repertoire was profiled, and TCRdb retains in-frame clones only, with some absent. The table records 18,000 or so clones, roughly 70% of them present only once. Treatment specified: randomized to nivolumab then ipilimumab (arm A) or the reverse (arm B). The sample in question was CD8+ T cells sorted from blood (inferred from file names), obtained from a patient given nivolumab and ipilimumab in sequence. The receptors here all came from a human donor with melanoma.

This chain uses TRBV9 with TRBJ2-1; D remains ambiguous. V was trimmed by 3 bases and J by 8 bases, leaving 12 bases between them. CDR1 SGDLS and CDR2 YYNGEE come from the germline V gene. The CDR3 contains 13 residues. The CDR3 DNA reads as TGTGCCAGCAGCGCCGCCGACCGGGATGAGCAGTTCTTC. This codes for CASSAADRDEQFF.

The V call is TRBV4-1, the J call TRBJ1-1; weak D call: TRBD1 (6 bases). V was cut by 4 bases and J by 1 base, with 13 bases left in between. The CDR3 runs to 15 residues. Germline lookup yields CDR1 MGHRA and CDR2 YSYEKL. The DNA of the CDR3 is TGCGCCAGCAGCCCCTGGGACATAAGGAACACTGAAGCTTTCTTT. It specifies CASSPWDIRNTEAFF.

This rearrangement joins TRBV7-9 to TRBJ1-1; no clear D. CDR3 length: 13 residues. The V gene's germline CDR1 is SEHNR and CDR2 FQNEAQ (reference sequence). V was pared by 1 base and J by 1 base, with 4 bases between. The CDR3 loop reads CASSLDRNTEAFF. DNA of the CDR3: TGTGCCAGCAGCTTAGATAGGAACACTGAAGCTTTCTTT.

The chain couples TRBV12-5 to TRBJ2-5; no definite D call. Trimming took off 2 bases at V and 1 base at J, with 8 bases between the two ends. The CDR3 has 14 residues. In germline, CDR1 is LGHNT, CDR2 FRNRAP. In DNA form, the CDR3 reads TGTGCTAGTGGTTTGAGCTCCCGCCAAGAGACCCAGTACTTC. The encoded protein is CASGLSSRQETQYF.

J is TRBJ1-1 and V is TRBV11-3; tentatively, D is TRBD1 (5 bases). This CDR3 region has 13 residues. Germline V gives CDR1 SGHNT, CDR2 YENEEA. V lost 6 bases and J lost 1, with 9 bases in between. This CDR3 reads CASRGRGNTEAFF. In DNA, the CDR3 is TGTGCCAGCAGGGGGCGGGGGAACACTGAAGCTTTCTTT. The variable domain in full, completed from reference TRBV11-3 and TRBJ1-1, reads EAGVVQSPRYKIIEKKQPVAFWCNPISGHNTLYWYLQNLGQGPELLIRYENEEAVDDSQLPKDRFSAERLKGVDSTLKIQPAELGDSAVYLCASRGRGNTEAFFGQGTRLTVV.

By share, this clone ranks as medium-sized. The gene calls are TRBV2 and TRBJ2-5; TRBD2 matches at 10 bases. The CDR3 extends over 15 amino acids. CDR1 and CDR2 from the germline V gene are SNHLY and FYNNEI. The trim removed 6 bases at V and 2 bases at J, leaving 6 bases unmatched. DNA for the CDR3: TGTGCCAGCAGGCCGGGACTAGCGAGACAAGAGACCCAGTACTTC. This encodes CASRPGLARQETQYF.

This clone was seen a few times. This sequence joins TRBV7-3 and TRBJ2-1; D gene unclear. This CDR3 contains 15 residues. CDR1 and CDR2 from the germline V gene are SGHTA and FQGTGA. The V end was cut by 5 bases, the J end by 2 bases, with 13 bases between. The DNA for the CDR3 is TGTGCCAGCAGCCGGTCCTCTAGTACCTACAATGAGCAGTTCTTC. Translated, it gives CASSRSSSTYNEQFF.

V usage is TRBV15 and J usage is TRBJ2-3, with 12 positions matching TRBD2. Germline-derived CDR1 and CDR2 are LNHNV and YYDKDF (reference sequence). The CDR3 contains 18 residues. The V segment lost 4 bases and the J segment 6 bases; nucleotides outside the gene matches: 14. In DNA form, the CDR3 reads TGTGCCACCAGCAAAAAAAGGACTAGCGGGAACGAGCAGGATACGCAGTATTTT. The encoded protein is CATSKKRTSGNEQDTQYF.

The V gene is TRBV6-5, the J gene TRBJ1-2, with a weak D call TRBD1 (6 bases). Trimming removed 2 bases at V and 4 bases at J, with 11 bases between. CDR1 and CDR2 from the germline V gene are MNHEY and SVGAGI. CDR3 size: 14 residues. DNA of the CDR3: TGTGCCAGCAGTTACGTGGGGGCGGGCTATGGCTACACCTTC. Its protein product is CASSYVGAGYGYTF.

V and J are TRBV27 and TRBJ2-3; no firm D call. Trimming left V 4 bases short and J 4 bases short, with 9 bases between. CDR3 length equals 13 residues. In germline, CDR1 is MNHEY, CDR2 SMNVEV (reference sequence). The CDR3: CASSWVSADTQYF. The CDR3 coding sequence is TGTGCCAGCAGTTGGGTAAGCGCAGATACGCAGTATTTT.

This clone was seen a handful of times. This chain joins TRBV19 and TRBJ1-2; TRBD1 might be the D (6 bases). V shed 1 base and J shed 6 bases, with 9 bases lying between them. The germline V gene has CDR1 LNHDA and CDR2 SQIVND (reference sequence). There are 13 residues in the CDR3. The CDR3 DNA reads as TGTGCCAGTAGTATAGGGTCAGGGGATGGCTACACCTTC. It translates to CASSIGSGDGYTF.

The rearrangement joins TRBV11-3 to TRBJ2-1; D unclear. This CDR3 is 13 amino acids long. Per germline, CDR1 SGHNT and CDR2 YENEEA. Deletions cut 1 base from V and 6 bases from J, with 7 bases between. DNA of the CDR3: TGTGCCAGCAGCTTAGGAGGCGCCAATGAGCAGTTCTTC. This encodes CASSLGGANEQFF.

The chain joins TRBV7-9 to TRBJ1-2; unclear D gene. Between the trimmed V and J ends, which lost 5 bases and 4 bases, there was a span of 14 bases. The CDR3 extends over 14 amino acids. Per germline, CDR1 SEHNR and CDR2 FQNEAQ (reference sequence). CDR3 residues: CASSPLTEVYGYTF. The CDR3 nucleotides read TGTGCCAGCAGCCCCTTGACCGAGGTCTATGGCTACACCTTC.

CDR3 nucleotides: TGTGCCAGCAGCTCACCGCTAGCGGGGGGGCCCGGGGAGCTGTTTTTT. Translating gives CASSSPLAGGPGELFF. The chain recombines TRBV7-3 with TRBJ2-2, with 12 positions matching TRBD2. The J segment lost 6 bases and the V segment lost 4 bases, leaving 6 bases of the junction unmatched. CDR1 is SGHTA and CDR2 is FQGTGA in the germline V gene. The length of the CDR3 is 16 residues.

The rearrangement links TRBV5-4 to TRBJ2-7; 13 nucleotides line up with TRBD2. The CDR3 spans 15 residues. The trim removed 4 bases at V and 5 bases at J, leaving 6 bases unmatched. Germline CDR1 is SGHNT and CDR2 is YYREEE (reference sequence). The CDR3 loop reads CASSARTSGSDEQYF. The CDR3 DNA reads TGTGCCAGCAGCGCTCGGACTAGCGGGAGTGACGAGCAGTACTTC.

The chain is built from TRBV4-3 and TRBJ1-2, with TRBD1 matching over 7 bases. This CDR3 spans 16 amino acids. Looked up from germline, CDR1 is LGHNA and CDR2 is YSLEER. Trimming took 1 base from V and 0 from J; bases not matched to a gene: 5. The CDR3 loop is CASSQALGQTNYGYTF. The CDR3 DNA follows: TGCGCCAGCAGCCAAGCTCTGGGACAGACTAACTATGGCTACACCTTC.

This clone was counted a single time. This rearrangement joins TRBV15 to TRBJ2-3; tentative D call: TRBD1 (6 bases). V was pared by 5 bases and J by 4 bases, with 16 bases between. The CDR3 has 15 residues. CDR1 is LNHNV and CDR2 is YYDKDF in the germline V gene (reference sequence). The CDR3 protein is CATSRLNRVPDTQYF. CDR3 DNA: TGTGCCACCAGCCGACTGAACAGGGTACCAGATACGCAGTATTTT.

V usage is TRBV19 and J usage is TRBJ1-1; D gene uncertain. V shed 0 bases and J shed 9 bases, with 14 bases lying between them. From germline, CDR1 is LNHDA and CDR2 SQIVND (reference sequence). The CDR3 has 14 amino acids. The CDR3 nucleotides read TGTGCCAGTAGTATAGATCGAAACAGCCGGAAAGCTTTCTTT. Protein: CASSIDRNSRKAFF.

The V call is TRBV7-9, the J call TRBJ2-7, with 9 positions matching TRBD1. After removal of 3 bases from V and 7 bases from J, the junction contained 7 bases not matched to a gene. Germline CDR1 is SEHNR and CDR2 is FQNEAQ (reference sequence). This CDR3 region has 14 residues. The DNA of the CDR3 is TGTGCCAGCAGCTTGGGGACAGGGCGTCGAGAGCAGTACTTC. Encoded protein: CASSLGTGRREQYF.

V is TRBV9 and J is TRBJ2-1, with 7 bases aligning to TRBD2. The CDR3 contains 13 residues. Looked up from germline, CDR1 is SGDLS and CDR2 is YYNGEE. V lost 3 bases and J lost 9; bases outside the gene matches: 6. This chain's CDR3 is CASSGRLASEQFF. The DNA of the CDR3 is TGTGCCAGCAGCGGAAGACTAGCTTCTGAGCAGTTCTTC.

V gene TRBV10-1 combines with J gene TRBJ2-7, with D maybe TRBD2 (6 bases). The length of the CDR3 is 15 residues. Germline-derived CDR1 and CDR2 are WNHNN and SYGVQD (reference sequence). The V and J ends lost 3 bases and 1 base respectively, with 13 bases between them. The CDR3 loop is CASSEGTPRSYEQYF. CDR3 coding DNA: TGCGCCAGCAGTGAAGGGACTCCGAGATCCTACGAGCAGTACTTC.

This sequence joins TRBV5-6 and TRBJ2-1; a weak D match, TRBD1 (5 bases). V gave up 3 bases and J gave up 8 bases, with 21 bases separating them. The CDR3 contains 16 residues. Germline CDR1 reads SGHDT; CDR2 reads YYEEEE. CDR3: CASSSWGGSGVDEQFF. CDR3 nucleotides: TGTGCCAGCAGCTCTTGGGGCGGATCGGGTGTCGATGAGCAGTTCTTC.

The chain has TRBV7-2 and TRBJ2-2; TRBD2 matches at 7 bases. The length of the CDR3 is 15 residues. V lost 5 bases and J lost 3; bases outside the gene matches: 6. Germline-derived CDR1 and CDR2 are SGHTA and FQGNSA. In DNA form, the CDR3 reads TGTGCCAGCAGCCATAGCGGGTGGGACACCGGGGAGCTGTTTTTT. This encodes CASSHSGWDTGELFF. Combining the CDR3 with reference TRBV7-2 and TRBJ2-2 gives the whole variable domain GAGVSQSPSNKVTEKGKDVELRCDPISGHTALYWYRQSLGQGLEFLIYFQGNSAPDKSGLPSDRFSAERTGGSVSTLTIQRTQQEDSAVYLCASSHSGWDTGELFFGEGSRLTVL.

The V and J genes are TRBV2 and TRBJ2-1; 12 bases are a match to TRBD2. CDR1 SNHLY and CDR2 FYNNEI come from the germline V gene. CDR3 length: 14 amino acids. With V trimmed by 7 bases and J by 8 bases, 6 bases remained unmatched. The CDR3 protein is CASNPGLAGYEQFF. The CDR3 DNA reads TGTGCCAGCAACCCGGGACTAGCGGGTTATGAGCAGTTCTTC.

This chain joins TRBV7-9 and TRBJ2-5, with D tentatively TRBD1 (6 bases). Per germline, CDR1 SEHNR and CDR2 FQNEAQ (reference sequence). V was trimmed by 4 bases and J by 1 base, leaving 13 bases between them. The CDR3 totals 15 residues. CDR3: CASSWRTASQETQYF. CDR3 nucleotides: TGTGCCAGCAGCTGGCGGACAGCCTCCCAAGAGACCCAGTACTTC. Looking up the rest from reference TRBV7-9 and TRBJ2-5 gives the full variable domain: DTGVSQNPRHKITKRGQNVTFRCDPISEHNRLYWYRQTLGQGPEFLTYFQNEAQLEKSRLLSDRFSAERPKGSFSTLEIQRTEQGDSAMYLCASSWRTASQETQYFGPGTRLLVL.

This clone was seen ten or more times. The chain has TRBV7-9 and TRBJ1-5; D is unclear. Germline V gene lookup returns CDR1 SEHNR and CDR2 FQNEAQ (reference sequence). The CDR3 totals 15 residues. Trimming removed 5 bases at V and 0 bases at J, with 11 bases between. CDR3 amino acids: CASSRDYYSNQPQHF. CDR3 DNA sequence: TGTGCCAGCAGCCGCGATTATTATAGCAATCAGCCCCAGCATTTT.

CDR3 sequence (DNA): TGTGCCAGCAGCTTGAACAGGGGCTACGAGCAGTACTTC. Translated: CASSLNRGYEQYF. V and J are TRBV5-5 and TRBJ2-7; 7 nucleotides line up with TRBD1. The germline gives CDR1 SGHKS, CDR2 YYEKEE (reference sequence). CDR3 size: 13 residues. Trimming cost V 1 base and J 3 bases; bases outside gene matches: 1.